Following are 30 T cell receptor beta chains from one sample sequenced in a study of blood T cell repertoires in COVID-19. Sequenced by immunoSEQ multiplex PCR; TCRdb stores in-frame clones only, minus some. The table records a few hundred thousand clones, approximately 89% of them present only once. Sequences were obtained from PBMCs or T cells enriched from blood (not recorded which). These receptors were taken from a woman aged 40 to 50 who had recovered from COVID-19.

The CDR3 here is CASSQVQGVYNEQFF. CDR3 bases: TGTGCCAGCAGCCAAGTCCAGGGGGTGTACAATGAGCAGTTCTTC. The chain is built from TRBV4-2 and TRBJ2-1, with 7 bases matching TRBD1. The CDR3 spans 15 residues. Germline V lookup: CDR1 LGHNA, CDR2 YNFKEQ. The V segment lost 1 base and the J segment 4 bases; nucleotides outside the gene matches: 4.

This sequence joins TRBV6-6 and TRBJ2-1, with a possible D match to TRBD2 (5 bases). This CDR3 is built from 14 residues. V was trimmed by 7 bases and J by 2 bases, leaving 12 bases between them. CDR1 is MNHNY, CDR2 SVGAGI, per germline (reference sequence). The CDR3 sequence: CASTLREPYNEQFF. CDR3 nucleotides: TGTGCCAGCACCCTTAGGGAGCCCTACAATGAGCAGTTCTTC.

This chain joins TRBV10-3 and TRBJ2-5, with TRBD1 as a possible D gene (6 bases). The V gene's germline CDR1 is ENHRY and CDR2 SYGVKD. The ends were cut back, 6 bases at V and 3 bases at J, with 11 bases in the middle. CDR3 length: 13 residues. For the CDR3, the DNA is TGTGCCATCAGGGGGGCAGGGGAAGAGACCCAGTACTTC. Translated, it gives CAIRGAGEETQYF.

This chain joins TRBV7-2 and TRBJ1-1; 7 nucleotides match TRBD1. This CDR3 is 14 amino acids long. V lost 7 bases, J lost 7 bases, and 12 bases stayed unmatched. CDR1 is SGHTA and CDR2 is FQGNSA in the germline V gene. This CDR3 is CASTLRQGRSEAFF. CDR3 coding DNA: TGTGCCAGCACCCTCCGACAGGGAAGGAGTGAAGCTTTCTTT.

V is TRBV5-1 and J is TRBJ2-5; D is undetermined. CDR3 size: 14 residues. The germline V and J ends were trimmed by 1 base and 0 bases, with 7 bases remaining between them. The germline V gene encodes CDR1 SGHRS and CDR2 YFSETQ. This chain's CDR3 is CASSLHQYQETQYF. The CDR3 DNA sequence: TGCGCCAGCAGCTTGCATCAGTACCAAGAGACCCAGTACTTC.

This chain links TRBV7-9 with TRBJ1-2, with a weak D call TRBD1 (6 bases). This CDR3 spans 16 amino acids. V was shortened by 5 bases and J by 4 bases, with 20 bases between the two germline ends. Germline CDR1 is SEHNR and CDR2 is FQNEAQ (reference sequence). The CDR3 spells CASSHSGGEDLYGYTF. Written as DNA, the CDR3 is TGTGCCAGCAGCCACTCGGGGGGCGAGGACCTCTATGGCTACACCTTC.

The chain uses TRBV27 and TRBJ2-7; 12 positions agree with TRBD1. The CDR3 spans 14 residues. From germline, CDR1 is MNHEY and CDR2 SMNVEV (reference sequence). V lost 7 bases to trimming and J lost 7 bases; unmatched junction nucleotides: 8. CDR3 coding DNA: TGTGCCAGCACCTCCGGGACAGGGGGCGGGGAGCAGTACTTC. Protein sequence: CASTSGTGGGEQYF.

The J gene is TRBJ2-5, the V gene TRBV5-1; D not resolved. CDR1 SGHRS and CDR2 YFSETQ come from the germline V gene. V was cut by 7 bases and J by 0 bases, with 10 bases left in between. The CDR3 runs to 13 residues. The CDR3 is CASGPPDQETQYF. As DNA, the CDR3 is TGCGCCAGCGGGCCACCCGACCAAGAGACCCAGTACTTC.

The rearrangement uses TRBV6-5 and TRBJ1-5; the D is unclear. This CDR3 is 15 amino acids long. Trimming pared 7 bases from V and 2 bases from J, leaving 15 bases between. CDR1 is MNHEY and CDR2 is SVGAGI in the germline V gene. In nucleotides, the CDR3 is TGTGCCAGCATTTCCTCGACACCAGGCAATCAGCCCCAGCATTTT. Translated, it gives CASISSTPGNQPQHF.

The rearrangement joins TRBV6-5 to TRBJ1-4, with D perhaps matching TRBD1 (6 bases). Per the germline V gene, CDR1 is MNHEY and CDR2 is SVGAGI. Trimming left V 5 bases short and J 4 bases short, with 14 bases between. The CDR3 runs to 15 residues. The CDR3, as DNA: TGTGCCAGCAGTCCCCACAGGGCCCTTAATGAAAAACTGTTTTTT. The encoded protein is CASSPHRALNEKLFF.

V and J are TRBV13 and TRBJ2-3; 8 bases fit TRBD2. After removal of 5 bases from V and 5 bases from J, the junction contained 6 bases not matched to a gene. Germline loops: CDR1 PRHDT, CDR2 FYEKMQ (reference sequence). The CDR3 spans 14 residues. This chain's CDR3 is CASSPTGGEDTQYF. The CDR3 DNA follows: TGTGCCAGCAGCCCGACGGGGGGGGAAGATACGCAGTATTTT.

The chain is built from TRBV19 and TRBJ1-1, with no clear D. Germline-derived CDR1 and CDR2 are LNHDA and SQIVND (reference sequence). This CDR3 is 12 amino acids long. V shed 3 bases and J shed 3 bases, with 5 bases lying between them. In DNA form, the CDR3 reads TGTGCCAGTAGTATGAGGGACACTGAAGCTTTCTTT. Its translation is CASSMRDTEAFF.

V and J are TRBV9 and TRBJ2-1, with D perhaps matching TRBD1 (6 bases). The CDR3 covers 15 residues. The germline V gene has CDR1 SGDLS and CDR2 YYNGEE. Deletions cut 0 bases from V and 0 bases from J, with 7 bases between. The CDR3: CASSVEDSSYNEQFF. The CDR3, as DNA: TGTGCCAGCAGCGTAGAGGACAGCTCCTACAATGAGCAGTTCTTC.

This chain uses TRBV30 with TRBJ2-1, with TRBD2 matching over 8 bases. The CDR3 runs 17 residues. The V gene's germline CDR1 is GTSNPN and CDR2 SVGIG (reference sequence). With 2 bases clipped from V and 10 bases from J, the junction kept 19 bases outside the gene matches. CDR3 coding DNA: TGTGCCTGGAGTCCGAGGGGAGGAACGGGGGGGCAGCGCGAGCAGTTCTTC. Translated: CAWSPRGGTGGQREQFF.

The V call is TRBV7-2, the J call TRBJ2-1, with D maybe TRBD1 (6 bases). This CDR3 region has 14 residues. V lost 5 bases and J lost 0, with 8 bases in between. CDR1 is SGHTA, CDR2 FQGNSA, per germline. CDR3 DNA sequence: TGTGCCAGCAGCCTGGACAGCTCCTACAATGAGCAGTTCTTC. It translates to CASSLDSSYNEQFF.

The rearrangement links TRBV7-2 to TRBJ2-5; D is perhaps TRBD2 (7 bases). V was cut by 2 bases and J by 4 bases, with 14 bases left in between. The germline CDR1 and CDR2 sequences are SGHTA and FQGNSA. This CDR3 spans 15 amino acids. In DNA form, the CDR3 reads TGTGCCAGCAGCTTAAGGTCGGGGGGCGGAGAGACCCAGTACTTC. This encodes CASSLRSGGGETQYF.

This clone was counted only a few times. The chain's CDR3 is CASSQGTGNEQYF. The DNA for the CDR3 is TGTGCCAGCAGCCAAGGGACAGGGAACGAGCAGTACTTC. The rearrangement links TRBV7-3 to TRBJ2-7; 9 bases map to TRBD1. V lost 5 bases, J lost 5 bases, and 4 bases stayed unmatched. Germline CDR1 is SGHTA and CDR2 is FQGTGA. The CDR3 extends over 13 amino acids. The full variable domain, completed using reference TRBV7-3 and TRBJ2-7, is GAGVSQTPSNKVTEKGKYVELRCDPISGHTALYWYRQSLGQGPEFLIYFQGTGAADDSGLPNDRFFAVRPEGSVSTLKIQRTERGDSAVYLCASSQGTGNEQYFGPGTRLTVT.

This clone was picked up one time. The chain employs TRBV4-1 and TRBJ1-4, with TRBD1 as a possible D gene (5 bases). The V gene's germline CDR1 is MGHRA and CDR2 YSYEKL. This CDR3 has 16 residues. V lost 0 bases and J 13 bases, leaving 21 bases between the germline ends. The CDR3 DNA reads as TGCGCCAGCAGCCAAGATCGCTCGGACATGCCCCGATTACTGTTTTTT. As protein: CASSQDRSDMPRLLFF.

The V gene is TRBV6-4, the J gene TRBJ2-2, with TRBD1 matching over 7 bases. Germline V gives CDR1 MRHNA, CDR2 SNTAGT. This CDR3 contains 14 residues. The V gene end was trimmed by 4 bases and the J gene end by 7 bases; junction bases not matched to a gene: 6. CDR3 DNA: TGTGCCAGCAGTGCCGACAGGGTAAACGGGGAGCTGTTTTTT. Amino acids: CASSADRVNGELFF.

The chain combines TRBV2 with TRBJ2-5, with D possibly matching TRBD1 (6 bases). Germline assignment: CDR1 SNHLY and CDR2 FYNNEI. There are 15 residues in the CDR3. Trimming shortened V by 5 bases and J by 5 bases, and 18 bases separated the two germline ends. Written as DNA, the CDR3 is TGTGCCAGCAGTCCCAGTGGCAGGGGTTGGGAGACCCAGTACTTC. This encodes CASSPSGRGWETQYF.

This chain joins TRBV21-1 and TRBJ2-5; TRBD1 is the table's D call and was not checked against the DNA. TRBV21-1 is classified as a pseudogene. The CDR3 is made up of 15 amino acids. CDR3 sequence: CASSKGPKYEETQYF. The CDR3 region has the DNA TGTGCCAGCAGCAAAGGGCCGAAGTACGAAGAGACCCAGTACTTC.

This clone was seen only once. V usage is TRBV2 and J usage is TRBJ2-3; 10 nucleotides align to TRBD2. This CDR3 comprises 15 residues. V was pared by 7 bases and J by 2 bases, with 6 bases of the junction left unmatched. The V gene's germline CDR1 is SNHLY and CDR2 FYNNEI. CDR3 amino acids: CASNPTSGLTDTQYF. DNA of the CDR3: TGTGCCAGCAACCCGACTAGCGGGCTCACAGATACGCAGTATTTT.

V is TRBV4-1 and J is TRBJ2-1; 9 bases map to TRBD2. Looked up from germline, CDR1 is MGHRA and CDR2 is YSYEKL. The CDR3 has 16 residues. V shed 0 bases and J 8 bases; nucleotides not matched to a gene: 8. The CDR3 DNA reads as TGCGCCAGCAGCCAAGAGGGGCTAGCGGGGTTGGATGAGCAGTTCTTC. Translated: CASSQEGLAGLDEQFF.

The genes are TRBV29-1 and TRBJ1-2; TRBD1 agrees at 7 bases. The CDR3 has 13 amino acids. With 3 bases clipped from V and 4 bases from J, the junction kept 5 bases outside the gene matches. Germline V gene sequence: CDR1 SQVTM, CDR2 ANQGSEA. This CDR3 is CSVEVDRVYGYTF. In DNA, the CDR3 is TGCAGCGTTGAGGTTGACAGGGTCTATGGCTACACCTTC.

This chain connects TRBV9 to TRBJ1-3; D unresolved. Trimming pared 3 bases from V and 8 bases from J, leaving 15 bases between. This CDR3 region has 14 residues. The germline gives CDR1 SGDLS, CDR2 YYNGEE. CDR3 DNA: TGTGCCAGCAGCGCGGGGTTTGGCGGTGACACCATATATTTT. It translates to CASSAGFGGDTIYF.

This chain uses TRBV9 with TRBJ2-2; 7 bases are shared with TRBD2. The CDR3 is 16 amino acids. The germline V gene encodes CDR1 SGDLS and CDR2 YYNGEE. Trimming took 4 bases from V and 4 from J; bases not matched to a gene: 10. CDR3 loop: CASSFSDGRITGELFF. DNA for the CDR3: TGTGCCAGCAGCTTCTCAGACGGGAGGATCACCGGGGAGCTGTTTTTT.

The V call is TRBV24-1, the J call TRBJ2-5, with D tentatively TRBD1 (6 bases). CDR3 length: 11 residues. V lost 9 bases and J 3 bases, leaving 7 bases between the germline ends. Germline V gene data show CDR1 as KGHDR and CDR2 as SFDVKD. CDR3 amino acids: CATRTEETQYF. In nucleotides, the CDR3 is TGTGCCACCCGGACAGAAGAGACCCAGTACTTC.

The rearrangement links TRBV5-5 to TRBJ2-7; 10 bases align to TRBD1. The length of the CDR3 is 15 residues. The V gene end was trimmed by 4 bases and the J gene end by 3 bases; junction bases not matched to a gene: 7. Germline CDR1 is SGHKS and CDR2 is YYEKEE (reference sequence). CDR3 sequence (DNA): TGTGCCAGCAGCGGGCGACAGGGGGCGGGCTACGAGCAGTACTTC. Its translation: CASSGRQGAGYEQYF.

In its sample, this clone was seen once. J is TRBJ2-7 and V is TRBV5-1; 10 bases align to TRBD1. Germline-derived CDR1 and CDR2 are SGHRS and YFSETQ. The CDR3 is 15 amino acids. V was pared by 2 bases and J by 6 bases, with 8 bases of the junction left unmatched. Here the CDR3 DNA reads TGCGCCAGCAGCTTATTCGGGACAGGGGATTCCGAGCAGTACTTC. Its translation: CASSLFGTGDSEQYF.

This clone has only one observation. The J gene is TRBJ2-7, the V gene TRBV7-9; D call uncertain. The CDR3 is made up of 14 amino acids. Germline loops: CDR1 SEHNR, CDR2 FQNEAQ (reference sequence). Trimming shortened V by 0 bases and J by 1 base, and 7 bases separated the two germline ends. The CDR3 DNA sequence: TGTGCCAGCAGCTTAGCTCCGGTATCCTACGAGCAGTACTTC. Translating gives CASSLAPVSYEQYF.